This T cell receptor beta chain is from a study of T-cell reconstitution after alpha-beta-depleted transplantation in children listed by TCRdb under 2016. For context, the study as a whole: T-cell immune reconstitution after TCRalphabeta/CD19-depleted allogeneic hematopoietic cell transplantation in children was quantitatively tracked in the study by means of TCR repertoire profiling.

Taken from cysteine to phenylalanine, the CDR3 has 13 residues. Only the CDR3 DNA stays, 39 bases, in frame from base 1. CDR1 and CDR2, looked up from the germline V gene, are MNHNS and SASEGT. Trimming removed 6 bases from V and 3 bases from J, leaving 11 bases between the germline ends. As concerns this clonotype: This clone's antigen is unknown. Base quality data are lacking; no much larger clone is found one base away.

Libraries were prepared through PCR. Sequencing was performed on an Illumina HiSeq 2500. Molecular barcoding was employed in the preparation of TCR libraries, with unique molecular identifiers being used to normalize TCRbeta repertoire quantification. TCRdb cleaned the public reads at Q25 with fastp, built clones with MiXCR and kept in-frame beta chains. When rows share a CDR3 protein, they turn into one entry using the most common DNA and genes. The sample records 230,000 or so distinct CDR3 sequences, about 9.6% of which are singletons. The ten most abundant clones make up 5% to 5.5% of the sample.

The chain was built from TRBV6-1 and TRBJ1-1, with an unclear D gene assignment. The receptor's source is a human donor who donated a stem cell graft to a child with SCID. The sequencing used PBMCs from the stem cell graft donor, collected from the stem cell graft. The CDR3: CASSLSPDTEAFF. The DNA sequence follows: TGTGCCAGCAGCTTGTCCCCTGACACTGAAGCTTTCTTT.